These 28 T cell receptor beta chains share one sample of origin, sequenced in a study of T cell changes during pregnancy in multiple sclerosis. Sequencing used immunoSEQ multiplex PCR; TCRdb keeps in-frame clones, though not all of them. Of some 110,000 clones in the sample, about 89% were seen once. The sequencing used peripheral blood, collected before pregnancy. All receptors derive from a female donor with multiple sclerosis, enrolled in a pregnancy study.

The chain employs TRBV2 and TRBJ1-4, with D possibly matching TRBD1 (5 bases). Germline-derived CDR1 and CDR2 are SNHLY and FYNNEI. The CDR3 loop spans 16 amino acids. The V gene lost 6 bases and the J gene lost 7 bases, with 21 bases spanning the gap. As DNA, the CDR3 is TGTGCCAGCAGACACCCTGGGGCAGGGAGGGCTGAAAAACTGTTTTTT. This codes for CASRHPGAGRAEKLFF.

The chain is built from TRBV4-1 and TRBJ2-5; 9 bases fit TRBD2. CDR1 and CDR2 (germline): MGHRA, YSYEKL. This CDR3 region has 15 residues. After removal of 5 bases from V and 5 bases from J, the junction contained 9 bases not matched to a gene. CDR3 coding DNA: TGCGCCAGCAGCAAGTTAGCGGGAGAGGCGGAGACCCAGTACTTC. Protein product: CASSKLAGEAETQYF.

The rearrangement uses TRBV4-1 and TRBJ2-7; 12 bases agree with TRBD1. The trim removed 0 bases at V and 9 bases at J, leaving 6 bases unmatched. CDR3 length: 15 amino acids. CDR1 is MGHRA and CDR2 is YSYEKL in the germline V gene. The CDR3 is CASSQDRDRGRVQYF. The DNA for the CDR3 is TGCGCCAGCAGCCAAGACCGGGACAGGGGGCGGGTGCAGTACTTC.

The CDR3 loop reads CASTRDQETQYF. In nucleotides, the CDR3 is TGTGCCTCAACCAGGGACCAAGAGACCCAGTACTTC. This chain links TRBV6-1 with TRBJ2-5; TRBD1 might be the D (5 bases). The CDR3 spans 12 residues. Trimming pared 11 bases from V and 0 bases from J, leaving 10 bases between. The germline CDR1 and CDR2 sequences are MNHNS and SASEGT.

V and J are TRBV6-6 and TRBJ2-3; 9 bases align to TRBD2. The length of the CDR3 is 15 residues. J lost 4 bases, V lost 0 bases, and 2 bases had no gene match. The germline V gene encodes CDR1 MNHNY and CDR2 SVGAGI (reference sequence). The CDR3 coding sequence is TGTGCCAGCAGTTACTCTAGCGGGAGAGCAGATACGCAGTATTTT. It encodes CASSYSSGRADTQYF.

The chain couples TRBV19 to TRBJ2-7, with 7 nucleotides matching TRBD2. After removal of 2 bases from V and 7 bases from J, the junction contained 5 bases not matched to a gene. Germline assignment: CDR1 LNHDA and CDR2 SQIVND (reference sequence). The CDR3 loop spans 13 amino acids. The CDR3 region is CASSITSEGEQYF. The CDR3 nucleotides read TGTGCCAGTAGTATAACTAGCGAGGGTGAGCAGTACTTC.

This clone was seen just once. The V call is TRBV6-4, the J call TRBJ2-2; a weak D match, TRBD2 (5 bases). V was pared by 3 bases and J by 7 bases, with 9 bases between. The CDR3 runs to 13 residues. Germline-derived CDR1 and CDR2 are MRHNA and SNTAGT. The CDR3 sequence: CASSEQSGGELFF. The CDR3 region has the DNA TGTGCCAGCAGTGAACAGAGCGGCGGGGAGCTGTTTTTT.

The chain is built from TRBV4-3 and TRBJ2-3; TRBD2 matches at 10 bases. The germline CDR1 and CDR2 sequences are LGHNA and YSLEER. The CDR3 loop spans 15 amino acids. Losses at the gene ends were 4 bases for V and 2 bases for J; bases not matched to a gene: 3. The CDR3 DNA reads as TGCGCCAGCAGCCCTAGCGGGGGAAACACAGATACGCAGTATTTT. Its protein product is CASSPSGGNTDTQYF.

The CDR3 DNA follows: TGTGCCAGCAGGACCGGGGGGGCAAATGAGCAGTTCTTC. This encodes CASRTGGANEQFF. The genes are TRBV6-5 and TRBJ2-1, with 8 bases aligning to TRBD2. V was clipped by 6 bases and J by 7 bases; unmatched bases: 5. Germline V CDR1 and CDR2: MNHEY, SVGAGI. CDR3 size: 13 residues.

V is TRBV29-1 and J is TRBJ2-1; 7 bases agree with TRBD1. Germline V gene sequence: CDR1 SQVTM, CDR2 ANQGSEA. Trimming took 3 bases from V and 8 from J; bases not matched to a gene: 7. This CDR3 contains 13 residues. The CDR3 nucleotides are TGCAGCGTTGAGGGGACAGTTTCGGATGAGCAGTTCTTC. The encoded protein is CSVEGTVSDEQFF.

The chain is built from TRBV5-1 and TRBJ1-3; D not certain. Germline CDR1 and CDR2: SGHRS and YFSETQ. The V end was cut by 4 bases, the J end by 0 bases, with 11 bases between. The CDR3 covers 15 residues. This chain's CDR3 is CASSPTVSSGNTIYF. CDR3 in DNA: TGCGCCAGCAGCCCAACAGTGTCCTCTGGAAACACCATATATTTT. The full variable domain, completed using reference TRBV5-1 and TRBJ1-3, is KAGVTQTPRYLIKTRGQQVTLSCSPISGHRSVSWYQQTPGQGLQFLFEYFSETQRNKGNFPGRFSGRQFSNSRSEMNVSTLELGDSALYLCASSPTVSSGNTIYFGEGSWLTVV.

The chain joins TRBV30 to TRBJ2-7; TRBD2 agrees at 8 bases. The CDR3 consists of 12 residues. With 4 bases clipped from V and 2 bases from J, the junction kept 1 base outside the gene matches. Germline values: CDR1 GTSNPN, CDR2 SVGIG (reference sequence). The CDR3 DNA reads TGTGCCTGGACTAGCGGGCCCTACGAGCAGTACTTC. Translation gives CAWTSGPYEQYF.

This sequence joins TRBV18 and TRBJ1-1; TRBD1 matches at 8 bases. The CDR3 totals 15 residues. Per germline, CDR1 KGHSH and CDR2 LQKENI. Trimming at V came to 4 bases and at J to 1 base, leaving 5 bases not matched to a gene. The CDR3 nucleotides read TGTGCCAGCTCACTTAAAGGACAGGGGAACACTGAAGCTTTCTTT. It encodes CASSLKGQGNTEAFF.

V gene TRBV19 combines with J gene TRBJ1-4, with 7 bases lining up with TRBD1. CDR3 length: 16 residues. The trim removed 6 bases at V and 3 bases at J, leaving 10 bases unmatched. CDR1 and CDR2 from the germline V gene are LNHDA and SQIVND (reference sequence). CDR3 in amino acids: CASRGTTGESNEKLFF. As DNA, the CDR3 is TGTGCCAGTAGAGGAACCACAGGGGAATCTAATGAAAAACTGTTTTTT.

The V call is TRBV9, the J call TRBJ2-3, with TRBD2 matching 10 bases. Trimming at V came to 0 bases and at J to 4 bases, leaving 8 bases not matched to a gene. This CDR3 is 17 amino acids long. Germline V gene sequence: CDR1 SGDLS, CDR2 YYNGEE. For the CDR3, the DNA is TGTGCCAGCAGCGTAGACATAGCGGGAGGAGTTTCAGATACGCAGTATTTT. Its protein product is CASSVDIAGGVSDTQYF.

In this sample, this clone turned up a few times. This chain links TRBV7-9 with TRBJ1-1; D ambiguous. V lost 4 bases, J lost 4 bases, and 13 bases lay in between. Germline V gene sequence: CDR1 SEHNR, CDR2 FQNEAQ (reference sequence). This CDR3 is built from 14 residues. Here the CDR3 DNA reads TGTGCCAGCAGCTCGACGCCCACGGGCACTGAAGCTTTCTTT. It translates to CASSSTPTGTEAFF.

The chain employs TRBV2 and TRBJ1-1; D is uncertain. V lost 2 bases to trimming and J lost 1 base, with 5 bases between them. The germline V gene encodes CDR1 SNHLY and CDR2 FYNNEI. The CDR3 is 13 residues long. CDR3 in DNA: TGTGCCAGCAGTGAAAGTAGGAACACTGAAGCTTTCTTT. Its translation is CASSESRNTEAFF.

Here the CDR3 reads CASSLAGQPQHF. CDR3 nucleotide sequence: TGTGCCAGCAGCTTGGCAGGTCAGCCCCAGCATTTT. The rearrangement links TRBV5-8 to TRBJ1-5; D not resolved. Germline CDR1 and CDR2: SGHTS and YDEGEE. V was trimmed by 0 bases and J by 6 bases, leaving 4 bases between them. This CDR3 contains 12 residues.

The rearrangement joins TRBV15 to TRBJ2-5, with 13 nucleotides matching TRBD2. CDR3 length equals 17 residues. Trimming took 5 bases from V and 5 from J; bases not matched to a gene: 11. Germline lookup yields CDR1 LNHNV and CDR2 YYDKDF (reference sequence). The CDR3 is CATSSRTSGSARETQYF. The CDR3 DNA reads TGTGCCACCAGCTCCCGGACTAGCGGGAGCGCCAGGGAGACCCAGTACTTC.

The count of this clone is one. The J gene is TRBJ1-4, the V gene TRBV5-1; tentative D call: TRBD1 (5 bases). The V end lost 2 bases, the J end lost 0 bases, and 8 bases lay between the germline ends. This CDR3 is 15 amino acids long. Germline loops: CDR1 SGHRS, CDR2 YFSETQ. CDR3 sequence: CASSFGGATNEKLFF. DNA for the CDR3: TGCGCCAGCAGCTTTGGAGGGGCAACTAATGAAAAACTGTTTTTT. Based on the CDR3 plus reference TRBV5-1 and TRBJ1-4, the full variable domain is KAGVTQTPRYLIKTRGQQVTLSCSPISGHRSVSWYQQTPGQGLQFLFEYFSETQRNKGNFPGRFSGRQFSNSRSEMNVSTLELGDSALYLCASSFGGATNEKLFFGSGTQLSVL.

The chain couples TRBV7-9 to TRBJ2-1, with 8 bases matching TRBD2. V lost 0 bases, J lost 8 bases, and 9 bases stayed unmatched. This CDR3 comprises 16 residues. Per germline, CDR1 SEHNR and CDR2 FQNEAQ (reference sequence). This chain's CDR3 is CASSLAGSGSFHEQFF. The CDR3 DNA reads TGTGCCAGCAGCTTAGCAGGCAGCGGGAGCTTCCATGAGCAGTTCTTC.

The chain uses TRBV28 and TRBJ2-7, with TRBD2 matching 11 bases. There are 15 residues in the CDR3. The trim removed 5 bases at V and 4 bases at J, leaving 7 bases unmatched. Per the germline V gene, CDR1 is MDHEN and CDR2 is SYDVKM. The DNA of the CDR3 is TGTGCCAGCAGTAACGCCGGGACTAGCGGATACGAGCAGTACTTC. It is translated as CASSNAGTSGYEQYF.

The chain links TRBV15 to TRBJ1-2; tentative D call: TRBD1 (6 bases). The V end was cut by 3 bases, the J end by 3 bases, with 17 bases between. This CDR3 is 16 amino acids long. Per the germline V gene, CDR1 is LNHNV and CDR2 is YYDKDF (reference sequence). This CDR3 is CATSRAGSQGHYGYTF. The CDR3 DNA sequence: TGTGCCACCAGCAGGGCTGGGTCTCAGGGGCACTATGGCTACACCTTC.

CDR3 region: CASSLAAGVAYEQYF. CDR3 bases: TGTGCCAGCAGCTTAGCTGCAGGGGTCGCCTACGAGCAGTACTTC. This rearrangement joins TRBV7-2 to TRBJ2-7; TRBD1 might be the D (6 bases). CDR3 length: 15 residues. Germline CDR1 SGHTA, CDR2 FQGNSA. V dropped 0 bases and J dropped 2 bases, with 11 bases sitting between them.

This chain links TRBV5-1 with TRBJ2-3, with D maybe TRBD2 (5 bases). Between the trimmed V and J ends, which lost 4 bases and 11 bases, there was a span of 17 bases. CDR3 length: 13 residues. Germline V gene lookup returns CDR1 SGHRS and CDR2 YFSETQ. The CDR3 loop is CASSRTELPRQYF. The CDR3 nucleotides are TGCGCCAGCAGCAGGACTGAGCTCCCGAGGCAGTATTTT.

The chain has TRBV7-2 and TRBJ2-3, with TRBD2 identical over 13 bases. CDR1 is SGHTA and CDR2 is FQGNSA in the germline V gene. With 3 bases clipped from V and 0 bases from J, the junction kept 9 bases outside the gene matches. This CDR3 contains 19 residues. The CDR3 sequence is CASSFPTSGRPLSTDTQYF. CDR3 nucleotides: TGTGCCAGCAGCTTTCCGACTAGCGGGAGGCCCTTAAGCACAGATACGCAGTATTTT. Looking up the rest from reference TRBV7-2 and TRBJ2-3 gives the full variable domain: GAGVSQSPSNKVTEKGKDVELRCDPISGHTALYWYRQSLGQGLEFLIYFQGNSAPDKSGLPSDRFSAERTGGSVSTLTIQRTQQEDSAVYLCASSFPTSGRPLSTDTQYFGPGTRLTVL.

The chain has TRBV5-6 and TRBJ1-4; TRBD1 matches 10 bases. CDR3 size: 16 residues. Trimming took 0 bases from V and 6 from J; bases not matched to a gene: 5. Germline lookup yields CDR1 SGHDT and CDR2 YYEEEE. In nucleotides, the CDR3 is TGTGCCAGCAGCTTGGGGTCGACAGGGGGCTATGAAAAACTGTTTTTT. It codes for CASSLGSTGGYEKLFF.

V gene TRBV5-1 combines with J gene TRBJ2-7; possibly TRBD2 for D (6 bases). The CDR3 has 15 residues. Looked up from germline, CDR1 is SGHRS and CDR2 is YFSETQ. Between the trimmed V and J ends, which lost 3 bases and 2 bases, there was a span of 15 bases. The CDR3 bases are TGCGCCAGCAGCTCGGACCGCGGCGGGACCTACGAGCAGTACTTC. Translation: CASSSDRGGTYEQYF.